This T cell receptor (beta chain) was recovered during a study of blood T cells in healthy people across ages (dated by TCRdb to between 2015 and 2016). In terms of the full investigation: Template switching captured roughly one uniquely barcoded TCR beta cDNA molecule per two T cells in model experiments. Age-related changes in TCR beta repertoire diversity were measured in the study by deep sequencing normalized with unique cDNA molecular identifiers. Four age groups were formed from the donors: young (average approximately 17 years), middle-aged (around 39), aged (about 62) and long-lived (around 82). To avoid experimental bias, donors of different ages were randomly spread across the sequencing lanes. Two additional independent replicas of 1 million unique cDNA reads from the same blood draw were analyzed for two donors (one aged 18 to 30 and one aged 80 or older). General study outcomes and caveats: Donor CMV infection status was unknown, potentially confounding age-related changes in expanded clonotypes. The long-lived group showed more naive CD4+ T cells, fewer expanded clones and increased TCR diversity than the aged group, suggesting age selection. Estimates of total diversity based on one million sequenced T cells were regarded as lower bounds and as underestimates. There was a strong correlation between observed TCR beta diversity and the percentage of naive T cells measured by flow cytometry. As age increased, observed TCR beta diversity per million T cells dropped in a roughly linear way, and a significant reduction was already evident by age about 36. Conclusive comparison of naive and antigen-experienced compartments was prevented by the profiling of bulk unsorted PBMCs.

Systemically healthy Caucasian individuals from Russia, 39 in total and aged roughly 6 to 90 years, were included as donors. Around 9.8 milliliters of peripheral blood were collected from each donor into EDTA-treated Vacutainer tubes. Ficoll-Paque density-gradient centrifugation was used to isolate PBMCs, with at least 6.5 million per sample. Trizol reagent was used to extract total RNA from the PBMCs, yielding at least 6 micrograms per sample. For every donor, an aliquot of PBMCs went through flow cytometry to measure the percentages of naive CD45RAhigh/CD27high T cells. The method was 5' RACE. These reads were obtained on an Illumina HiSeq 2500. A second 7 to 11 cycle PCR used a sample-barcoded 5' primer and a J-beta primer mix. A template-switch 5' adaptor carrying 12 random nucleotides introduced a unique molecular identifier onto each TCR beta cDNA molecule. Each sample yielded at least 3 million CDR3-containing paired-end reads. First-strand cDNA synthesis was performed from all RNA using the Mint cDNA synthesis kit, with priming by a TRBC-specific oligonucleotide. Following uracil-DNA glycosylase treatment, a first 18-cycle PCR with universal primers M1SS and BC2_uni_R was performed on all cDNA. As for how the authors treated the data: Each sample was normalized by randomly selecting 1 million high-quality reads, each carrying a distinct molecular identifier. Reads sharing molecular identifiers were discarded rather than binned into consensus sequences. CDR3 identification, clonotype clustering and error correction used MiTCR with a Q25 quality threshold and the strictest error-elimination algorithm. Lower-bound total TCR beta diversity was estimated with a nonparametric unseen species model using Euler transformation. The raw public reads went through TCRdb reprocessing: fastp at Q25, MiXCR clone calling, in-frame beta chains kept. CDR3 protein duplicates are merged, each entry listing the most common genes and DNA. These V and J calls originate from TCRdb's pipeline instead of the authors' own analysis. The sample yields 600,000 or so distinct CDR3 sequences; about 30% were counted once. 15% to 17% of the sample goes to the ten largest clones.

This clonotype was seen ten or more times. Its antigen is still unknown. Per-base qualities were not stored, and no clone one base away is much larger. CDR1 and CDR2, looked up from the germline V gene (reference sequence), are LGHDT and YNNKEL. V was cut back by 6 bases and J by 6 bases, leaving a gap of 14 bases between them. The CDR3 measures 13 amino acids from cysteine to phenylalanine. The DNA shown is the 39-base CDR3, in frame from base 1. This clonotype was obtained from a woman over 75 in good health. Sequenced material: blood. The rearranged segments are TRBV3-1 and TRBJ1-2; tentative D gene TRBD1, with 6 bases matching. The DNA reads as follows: TGTGCCAGCAGGATGGACAGCTTTGATGGCTACACCTTC. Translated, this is CASRMDSFDGYTF. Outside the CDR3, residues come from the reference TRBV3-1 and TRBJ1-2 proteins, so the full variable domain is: DTAVSQTPKYLVTQMGNDKSIKCEQNLGHDTMYWYKQDSKKFLKIMFSYNNKELIINETVPNRFSPKSPDKAHLNLHINSLELGDSAVYFCASRMDSFDGYTFGSGTRLTVV.